The entry that follows covers one T cell receptor (beta chain) sequence. These data belong to a study of T cell changes during pregnancy in multiple sclerosis. The table came from immunoSEQ multiplex PCR; TCRdb's copy has only in-frame clones and leaves some out. The sample shows roughly 64,000 clones, about nine tenths of them seen only once. The length of the CDR3 is 14 residues. The germline gives CDR1 SGHNT, CDR2 YYREEE (reference sequence). V dropped 1 base and J dropped 5 bases, with 12 bases sitting between them. Source: peripheral blood, taken in the second trimester of pregnancy. The TCR sequence derives from a female donor with multiple sclerosis, enrolled in a pregnancy study. The rearrangement links TRBV5-4 to TRBJ2-5, with D tentatively TRBD1 (6 bases). CDR3 amino acids: CASSLLVGAETQYF. CDR3 coding DNA: TGTGCCAGCAGCTTGTTGGTGGGGGCGGAGACCCAGTACTTC.